The next 3 T cell receptor beta chains were all read from a single sample in a study of T cells in localized non-small cell lung cancer. Profiled with immunoSEQ multiplex PCR; TCRdb holds only in-frame clones, not every one. The data hold a few thousand clones, with 30% to 40% observed a single time. The sample here was normal lung tissue next to the tumor, taken before any cancer treatment. Receptor source: a male donor aged 60 or older with stage I lung adenocarcinoma.

V gene TRBV19 combines with J gene TRBJ1-6, with 9 bases lining up with TRBD1. The CDR3 has 14 residues. The trim removed 11 bases at V and 7 bases at J, leaving 9 bases unmatched. In germline, CDR1 is LNHDA, CDR2 SQIVND (reference sequence). For the CDR3, the DNA is TGTGCCGCCCGGGGACAGGGCGTAAATTCACCCCTCCACTTT. It translates to CAARGQGVNSPLHF.

The chain combines TRBV6-8 with TRBJ2-1; tentative D call: TRBD2 (6 bases). The CDR3 consists of 13 residues. The germline V and J ends were trimmed by 5 bases and 6 bases, with 11 bases remaining between them. CDR1 MNHGY and CDR2 SAAAGT come from the germline V gene. This CDR3 is CASSLGRFNEQFF. The CDR3 DNA is TGTGCCAGCAGTCTAGGGAGGTTCAATGAGCAGTTCTTC.

The chain's CDR3 is CASSRLTGDSNQPQHF. CDR3 DNA: TGTGCCAGCAGCCGGCTGACAGGGGATAGCAATCAGCCCCAGCATTTT. V usage is TRBV6-8 and J usage is TRBJ1-5; 8 bases are a match to TRBD1. Trimming cost V 6 bases and J 0 bases; bases outside gene matches: 7. The CDR3 totals 16 residues. Germline V gene sequence: CDR1 MNHGY, CDR2 SAAAGT.